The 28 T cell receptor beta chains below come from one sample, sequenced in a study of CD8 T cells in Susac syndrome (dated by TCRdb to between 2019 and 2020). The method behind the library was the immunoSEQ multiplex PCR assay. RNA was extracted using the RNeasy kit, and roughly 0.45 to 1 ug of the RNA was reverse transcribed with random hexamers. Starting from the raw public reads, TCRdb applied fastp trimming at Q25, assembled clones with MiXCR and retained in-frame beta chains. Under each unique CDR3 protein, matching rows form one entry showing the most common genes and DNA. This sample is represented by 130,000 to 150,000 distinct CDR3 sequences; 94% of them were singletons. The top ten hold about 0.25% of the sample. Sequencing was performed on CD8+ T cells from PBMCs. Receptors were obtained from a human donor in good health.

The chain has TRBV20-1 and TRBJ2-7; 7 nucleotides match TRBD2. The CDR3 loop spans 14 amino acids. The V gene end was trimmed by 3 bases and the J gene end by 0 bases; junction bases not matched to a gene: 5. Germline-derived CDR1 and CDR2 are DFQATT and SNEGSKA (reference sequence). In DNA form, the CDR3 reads TGCAGTGCTAGTGAAGCGGGATTCTCCTACGAGCAGTACTTC. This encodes CSASEAGFSYEQYF.

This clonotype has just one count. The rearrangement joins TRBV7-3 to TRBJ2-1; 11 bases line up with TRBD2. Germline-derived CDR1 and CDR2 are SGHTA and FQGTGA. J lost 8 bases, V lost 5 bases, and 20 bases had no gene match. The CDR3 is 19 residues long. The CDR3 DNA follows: TGTGCCAGCAGCCCGGGACTAGCGGAGTGGTCGGGGCTAAGGGATGAGCAGTTCTTC. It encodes CASSPGLAEWSGLRDEQFF. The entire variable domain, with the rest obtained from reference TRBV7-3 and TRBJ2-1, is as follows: GAGVSQTPSNKVTEKGKYVELRCDPISGHTALYWYRQSLGQGPEFLIYFQGTGAADDSGLPNDRFFAVRPEGSVSTLKIQRTERGDSAVYLCASSPGLAEWSGLRDEQFFGPGTRLTVL.

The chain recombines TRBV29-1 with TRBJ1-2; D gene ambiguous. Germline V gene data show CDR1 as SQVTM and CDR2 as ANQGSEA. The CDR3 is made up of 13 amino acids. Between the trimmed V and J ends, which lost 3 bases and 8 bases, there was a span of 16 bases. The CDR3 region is CSVDWTQKRGYTF. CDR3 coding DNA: TGCAGCGTTGATTGGACGCAAAAACGGGGCTACACCTTC.

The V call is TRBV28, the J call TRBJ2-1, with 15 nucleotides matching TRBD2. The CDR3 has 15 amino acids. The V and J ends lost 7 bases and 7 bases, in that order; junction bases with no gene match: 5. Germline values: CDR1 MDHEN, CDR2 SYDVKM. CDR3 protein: CASTTGTSGRNEQFF. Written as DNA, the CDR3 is TGTGCCAGCACCACCGGGACTAGCGGGAGGAATGAGCAGTTCTTC. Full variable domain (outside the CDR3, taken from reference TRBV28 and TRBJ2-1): DVKVTQSSRYLVKRTGEKVFLECVQDMDHENMFWYRQDPGLGLRLIYFSYDVKMKEKGDIPEGYSVSREKKERFSLILESASTNQTSMYLCASTTGTSGRNEQFFGPGTRLTVL.

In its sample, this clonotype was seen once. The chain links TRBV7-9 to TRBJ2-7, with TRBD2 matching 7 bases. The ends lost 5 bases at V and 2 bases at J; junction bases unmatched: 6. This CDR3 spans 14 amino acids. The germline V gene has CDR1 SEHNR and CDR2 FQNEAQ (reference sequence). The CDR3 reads CASSGLAEAYEQYF. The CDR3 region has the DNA TGTGCCAGCAGCGGCCTAGCGGAGGCCTACGAGCAGTACTTC.

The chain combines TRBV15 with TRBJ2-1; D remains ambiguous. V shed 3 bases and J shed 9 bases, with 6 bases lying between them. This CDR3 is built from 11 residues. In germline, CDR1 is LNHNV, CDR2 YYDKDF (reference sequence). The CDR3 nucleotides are TGTGCCACCAGCAGTGTCGGTGAGCAGTTCTTC. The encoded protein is CATSSVGEQFF.

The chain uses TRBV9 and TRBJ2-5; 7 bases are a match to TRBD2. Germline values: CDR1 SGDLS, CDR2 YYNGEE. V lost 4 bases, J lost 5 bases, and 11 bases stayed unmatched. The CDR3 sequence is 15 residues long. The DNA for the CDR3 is TGTGCCAGCAGCCCCCCTGGGGGAGGGCCGGAGACCCAGTACTTC. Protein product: CASSPPGGGPETQYF.

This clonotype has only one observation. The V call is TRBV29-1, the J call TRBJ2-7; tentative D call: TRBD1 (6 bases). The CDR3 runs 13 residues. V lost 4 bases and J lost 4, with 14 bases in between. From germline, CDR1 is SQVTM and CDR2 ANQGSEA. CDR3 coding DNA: TGCAGCGTTGGCCGCGGCAGGGGATACGAGCAGTACTTC. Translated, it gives CSVGRGRGYEQYF.

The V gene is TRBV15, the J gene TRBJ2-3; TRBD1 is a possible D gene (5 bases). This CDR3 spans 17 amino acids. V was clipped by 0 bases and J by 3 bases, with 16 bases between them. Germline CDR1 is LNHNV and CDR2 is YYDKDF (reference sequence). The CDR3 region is CATSRETGRVGTDTQYF. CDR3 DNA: TGTGCCACCAGCAGAGAAACGGGCAGGGTAGGGACAGATACGCAGTATTTT.

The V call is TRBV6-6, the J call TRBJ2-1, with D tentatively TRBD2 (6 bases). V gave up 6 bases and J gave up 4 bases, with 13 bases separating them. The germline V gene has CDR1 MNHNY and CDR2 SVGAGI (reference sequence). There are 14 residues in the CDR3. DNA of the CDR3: TGTGCCAGCAGCGTATTGGCGGGGTACAATGAGCAGTTCTTC. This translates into CASSVLAGYNEQFF.

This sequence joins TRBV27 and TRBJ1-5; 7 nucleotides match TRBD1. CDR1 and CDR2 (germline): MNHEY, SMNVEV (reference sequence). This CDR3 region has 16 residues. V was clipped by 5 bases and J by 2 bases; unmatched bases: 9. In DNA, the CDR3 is TGTGCCAGCAGTCTAACAGGGGAAGGTGGCAATCAGCCCCAGCATTTT. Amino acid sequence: CASSLTGEGGNQPQHF.

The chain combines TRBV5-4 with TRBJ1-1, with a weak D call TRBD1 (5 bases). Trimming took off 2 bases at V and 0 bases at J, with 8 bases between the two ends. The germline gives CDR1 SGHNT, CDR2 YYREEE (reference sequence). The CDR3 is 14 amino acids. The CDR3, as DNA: TGTGCCAGCAGCTTAAGGGACCTGAACACTGAAGCTTTCTTT. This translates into CASSLRDLNTEAFF.

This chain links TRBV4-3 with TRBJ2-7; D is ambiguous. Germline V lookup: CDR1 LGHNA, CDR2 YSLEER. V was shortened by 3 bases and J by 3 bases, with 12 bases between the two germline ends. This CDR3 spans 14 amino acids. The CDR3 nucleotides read TGCGCCAGCAGCCAGGAAAGGACGAACTACGAGCAGTACTTC. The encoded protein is CASSQERTNYEQYF.

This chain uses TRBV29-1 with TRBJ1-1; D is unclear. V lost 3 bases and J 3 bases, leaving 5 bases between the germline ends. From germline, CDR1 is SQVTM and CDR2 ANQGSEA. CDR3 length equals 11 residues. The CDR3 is CSVDSYTEAFF. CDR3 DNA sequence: TGCAGCGTTGACTCATACACTGAAGCTTTCTTT. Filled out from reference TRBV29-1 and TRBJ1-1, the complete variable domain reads SAVISQKPSRDICQRGTSLTIQCQVDSQVTMMFWYRQQPGQSLTLIATANQGSEATYESGFVIDKFPISRPNLTFSTLTVSNMSPEDSSIYLCSVDSYTEAFFGQGTRLTVV.

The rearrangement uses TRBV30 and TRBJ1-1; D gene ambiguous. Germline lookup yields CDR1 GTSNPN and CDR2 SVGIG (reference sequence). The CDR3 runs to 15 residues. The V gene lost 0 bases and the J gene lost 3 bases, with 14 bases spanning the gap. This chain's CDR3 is CAWSVGVNTYTEAFF. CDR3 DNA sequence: TGTGCCTGGAGTGTTGGCGTCAACACCTACACTGAAGCTTTCTTT.

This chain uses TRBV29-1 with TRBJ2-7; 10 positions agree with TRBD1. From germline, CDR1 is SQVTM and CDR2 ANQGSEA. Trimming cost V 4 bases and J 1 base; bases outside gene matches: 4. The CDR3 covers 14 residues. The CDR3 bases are TGCAGCGTTGCAGGGGACAGGGGATCCTACGAGCAGTACTTC. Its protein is CSVAGDRGSYEQYF.

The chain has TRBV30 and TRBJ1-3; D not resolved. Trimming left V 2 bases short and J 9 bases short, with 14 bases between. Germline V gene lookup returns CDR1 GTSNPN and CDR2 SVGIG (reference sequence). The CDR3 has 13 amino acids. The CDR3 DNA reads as TGTGCCTGGAGTTGGGGTTCCAAGGGCACCATATATTTT. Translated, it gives CAWSWGSKGTIYF.

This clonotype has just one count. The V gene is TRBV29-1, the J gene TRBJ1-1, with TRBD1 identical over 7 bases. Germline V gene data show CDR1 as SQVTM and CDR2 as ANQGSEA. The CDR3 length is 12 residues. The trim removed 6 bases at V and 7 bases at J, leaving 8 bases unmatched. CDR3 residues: CSVAADRNEAFF. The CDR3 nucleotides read TGCAGCGTCGCCGCGGACAGGAATGAAGCTTTCTTT.

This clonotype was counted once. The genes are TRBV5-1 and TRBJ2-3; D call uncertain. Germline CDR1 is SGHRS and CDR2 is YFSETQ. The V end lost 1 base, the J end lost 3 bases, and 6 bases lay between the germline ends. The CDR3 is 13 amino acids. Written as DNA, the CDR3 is TGCGCCAGCAGCTTGCGTGAGACAGATACGCAGTATTTT. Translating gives CASSLRETDTQYF.

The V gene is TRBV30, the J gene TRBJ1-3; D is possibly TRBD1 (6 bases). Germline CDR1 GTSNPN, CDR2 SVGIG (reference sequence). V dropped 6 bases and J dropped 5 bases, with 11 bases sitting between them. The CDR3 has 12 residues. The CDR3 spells CACHRARNTIYF. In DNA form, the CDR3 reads TGTGCCTGTCACAGGGCTCGAAACACCATATATTTT.

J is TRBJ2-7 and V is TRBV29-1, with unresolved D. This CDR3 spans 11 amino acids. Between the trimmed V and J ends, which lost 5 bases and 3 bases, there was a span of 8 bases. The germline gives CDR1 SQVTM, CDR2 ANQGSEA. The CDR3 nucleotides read TGCAGCGTTTATGACCTCTACGAGCAGTACTTC. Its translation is CSVYDLYEQYF.

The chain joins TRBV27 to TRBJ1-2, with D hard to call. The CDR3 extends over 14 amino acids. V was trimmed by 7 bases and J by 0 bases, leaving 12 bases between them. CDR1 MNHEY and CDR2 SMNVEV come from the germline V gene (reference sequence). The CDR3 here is CASTSLGTNYGYTF. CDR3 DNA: TGTGCCAGCACGTCTCTGGGAACTAACTATGGCTACACCTTC.

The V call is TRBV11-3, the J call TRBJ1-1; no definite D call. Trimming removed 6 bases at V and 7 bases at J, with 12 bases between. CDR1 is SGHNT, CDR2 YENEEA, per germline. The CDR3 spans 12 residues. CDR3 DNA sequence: TGTGCCAGCAGTCAAAACCCTAATGAAGCTTTCTTT. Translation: CASSQNPNEAFF.

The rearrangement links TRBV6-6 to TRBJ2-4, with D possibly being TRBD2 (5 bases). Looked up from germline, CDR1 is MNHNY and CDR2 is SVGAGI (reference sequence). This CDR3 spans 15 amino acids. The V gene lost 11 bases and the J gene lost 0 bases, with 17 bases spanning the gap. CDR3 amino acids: CACRAGAKAKNIQYF. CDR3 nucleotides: TGTGCCTGCCGGGCGGGTGCGAAAGCCAAAAACATTCAGTACTTC.

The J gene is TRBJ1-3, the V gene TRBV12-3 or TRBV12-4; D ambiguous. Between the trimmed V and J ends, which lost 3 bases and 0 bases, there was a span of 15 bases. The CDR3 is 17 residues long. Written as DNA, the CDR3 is TGTGCCAGCAGTTTTACCCCCGGCGGTTACTCTGGAAACACCATATATTTT. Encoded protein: CASSFTPGGYSGNTIYF.

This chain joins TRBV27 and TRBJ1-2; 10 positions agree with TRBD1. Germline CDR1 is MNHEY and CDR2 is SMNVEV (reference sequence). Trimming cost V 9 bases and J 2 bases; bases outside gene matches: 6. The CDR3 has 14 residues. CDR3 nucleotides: TGTGCCAGTGGGGGGACAGGGGCCAACTATGGCTACACCTTC. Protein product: CASGGTGANYGYTF.

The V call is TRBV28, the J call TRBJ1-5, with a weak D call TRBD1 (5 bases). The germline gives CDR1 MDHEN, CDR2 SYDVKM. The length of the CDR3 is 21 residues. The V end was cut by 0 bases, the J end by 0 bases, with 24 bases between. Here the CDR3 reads CASSLCPGPACLGPSNQPQHF. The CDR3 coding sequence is TGTGCCAGCAGTTTATGCCCAGGGCCTGCTTGTTTGGGGCCTAGCAATCAGCCCCAGCATTTT.

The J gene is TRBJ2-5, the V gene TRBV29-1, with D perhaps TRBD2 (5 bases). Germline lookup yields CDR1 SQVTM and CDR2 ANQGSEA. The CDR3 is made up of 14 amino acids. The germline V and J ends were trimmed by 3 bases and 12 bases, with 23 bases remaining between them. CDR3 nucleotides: TGCAGCGTTGAGGCCGGGAACCCGTTCCCTTATGAGTACTTC. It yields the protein CSVEAGNPFPYEYF. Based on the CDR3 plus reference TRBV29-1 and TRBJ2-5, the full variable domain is SAVISQKPSRDICQRGTSLTIQCQVDSQVTMMFWYRQQPGQSLTLIATANQGSEATYESGFVIDKFPISRPNLTFSTLTVSNMSPEDSSIYLCSVEAGNPFPYEYFGPGTRLLVL.